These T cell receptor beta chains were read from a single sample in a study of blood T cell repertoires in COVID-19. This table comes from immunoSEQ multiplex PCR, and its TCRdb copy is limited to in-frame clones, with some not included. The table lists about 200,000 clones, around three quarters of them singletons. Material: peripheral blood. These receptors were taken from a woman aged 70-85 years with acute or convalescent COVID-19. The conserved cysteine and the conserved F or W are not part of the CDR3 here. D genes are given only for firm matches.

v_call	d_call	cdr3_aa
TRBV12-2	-	ASRSGLAVQETQY
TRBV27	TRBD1	ASSLRTGDQPQH
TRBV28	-	ASSSPSPGTRARIHEQY
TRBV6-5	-	ASSYSSGGGNEQF
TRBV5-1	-	ASSIGTSTDTQY
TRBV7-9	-	ASSLSTQETQY
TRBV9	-	ASSPKGWGGTEAF
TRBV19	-	ASTPARPRVGEQF
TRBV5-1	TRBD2	ASSLVTSGKEQF
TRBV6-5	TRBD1	ASNTGTGEQREF
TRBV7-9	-	ASSLDMVIYGYT
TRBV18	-	ASSPLADIPYEQY
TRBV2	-	ASGHSNYGYT
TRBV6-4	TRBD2	ASSGGRASGTTDTQY
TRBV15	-	ATSRGQPSYNEQF
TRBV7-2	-	ASSSQGLDGYT
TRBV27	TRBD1	ASSQTTTGNEQY
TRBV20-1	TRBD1	SASGDRGMTEAF
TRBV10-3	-	AISEREDYGYT
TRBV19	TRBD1	ASSSDRDRVGQPQH
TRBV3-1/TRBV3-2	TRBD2	ASSQAASGRRADTQY
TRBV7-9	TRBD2	ASRLSGSSGEQF
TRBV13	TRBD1	ASSRDSSSYEQY
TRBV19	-	ASKGGENEQF
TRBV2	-	ASSEALAASSYNEQF
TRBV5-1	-	ASSPGHSGNTIY
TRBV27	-	ASSLSTGTTGELF
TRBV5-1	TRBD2	ASSPIAGPTSTDTQY
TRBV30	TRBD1	AWRRPTGQPLLNTEAF
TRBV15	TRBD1	ATSKDTGQGGYNSPLH
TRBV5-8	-	ASSLEGSGGGGTEAF
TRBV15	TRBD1	ATSRGGQGGYEQY
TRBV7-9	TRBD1	ASSPGGALDTEAF
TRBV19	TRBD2	ASSLGLAGGNEQF
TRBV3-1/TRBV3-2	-	ASSLFVGRNTEAF
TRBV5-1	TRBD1	ASSPGQGALTEAF
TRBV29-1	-	SVGSGGYEQY
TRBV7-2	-	ASSFRTAYNEQF
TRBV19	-	ASSKGGTDTQY
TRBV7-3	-	ASSLTRGGSEAF